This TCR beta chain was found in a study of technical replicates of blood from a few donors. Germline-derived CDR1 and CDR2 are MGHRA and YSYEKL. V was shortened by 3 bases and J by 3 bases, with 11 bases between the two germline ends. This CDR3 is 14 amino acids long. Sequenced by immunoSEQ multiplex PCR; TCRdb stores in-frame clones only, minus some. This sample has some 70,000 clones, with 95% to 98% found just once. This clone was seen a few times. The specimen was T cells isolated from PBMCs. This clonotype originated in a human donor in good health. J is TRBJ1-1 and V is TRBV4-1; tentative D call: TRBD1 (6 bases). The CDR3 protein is CASSQGARDTEAFF. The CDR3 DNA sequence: TGCGCCAGCAGCCAGGGGGCTAGGGACACTGAAGCTTTCTTT.